The entry below gives a single T cell receptor beta chain sequence along with its context. With 60 Vbeta and 13 Jbeta primers, the PCR was carried out. This table comes from immunoSEQ multiplex PCR, and its TCRdb copy is limited to in-frame clones, with some not included. This sample has 250,000 to 300,000 clones, with roughly 86% found just once. This sample was taken from a study of cytomegalovirus exposure and HLA in healthy donors. Germline CDR1 is GTSNPN and CDR2 is SVGIG (reference sequence). CDR3 size: 13 residues. Trimming left V 0 bases short and J 8 bases short, with 13 bases between. This rearrangement joins TRBV30 to TRBJ1-1; D might be TRBD1 (5 bases). This sequence was found in a woman in her thirties or forties in good health and CMV-seropositive. Sequencing was done on a sample of PBMCs. CDR3 loop: CAWSVRRGFEAFF. CDR3 DNA: TGTGCCTGGAGTGTACGTAGGGGATTCGAAGCTTTCTTT.